The sequence of this TCR beta chain was determined in a study of long-term antiretroviral therapy in people with HIV. Study-level findings and limits: Upon ART, diversity increased but remained lower than transplant donor controls. Against controls, HIV repertoires showed narrower ranges of CDR3 length.

V lost 5 bases to trimming and J lost 6 bases, with 13 bases between them. Germline loops: CDR1 SGHTA, CDR2 FQGNSA. CDR3 size: 13 residues. About this clone: Antigen specificity is unknown.

Survey-level immunoSEQ v3.0 assays were run. Assay: immunoSEQ multiplex PCR; the TCRdb copy retains only in-frame clones and omits some. The table records tens of thousands of clones, 82% of them present only once. Each donor provided at least one pre-ART PBMC sample and at least two post-ART PBMC samples. The sequences come from unsorted PBMCs, collected 0.3 years after starting antiretroviral therapy. The genes are TRBV7-2 and TRBJ1-2; no reliable D call. The receptor's source is a young man with HIV. This CDR3 reads CASSPLRVDGYTF. The CDR3 DNA sequence: TGTGCCAGCAGCCCCCTGCGTGTTGATGGCTACACCTTC.